These 27 T cell receptor beta chains originate from one sample sequenced in a study of T cell changes during pregnancy in multiple sclerosis. This table comes from immunoSEQ multiplex PCR, and its TCRdb copy is limited to in-frame clones, with some not included. The sample records 60,000 to 90,000 clones, around 93% being singletons. The sequenced sample was peripheral blood, obtained after pregnancy. These receptors were collected from a female donor in good health, enrolled as a control in a pregnancy study.

The chain has TRBV28 and TRBJ2-7; D is possibly TRBD2 (5 bases). Deletions cut 4 bases from V and 5 bases from J, with 15 bases between. CDR1 is MDHEN, CDR2 SYDVKM, per germline. The CDR3 loop spans 14 amino acids. The CDR3 bases are TGTGCCAGCAGTTCGCCGGGAAACCGGAACGAGCAGTACTTC. Its protein product is CASSSPGNRNEQYF.

The chain joins TRBV6-6 to TRBJ2-7; D is possibly TRBD2 (5 bases). CDR1 and CDR2 from the germline V gene are MNHNY and SVGAGI (reference sequence). The V end was cut by 2 bases, the J end by 2 bases, with 7 bases between. This CDR3 comprises 13 residues. The CDR3 protein is CASSYPGTYEQYF. The CDR3, as DNA: TGTGCCAGCAGTTACCCCGGGACCTACGAGCAGTACTTC.

This chain connects TRBV5-8 to TRBJ2-1; 11 nucleotides line up with TRBD2. This CDR3 region has 18 residues. Germline values: CDR1 SGHTS, CDR2 YDEGEE. The V and J ends lost 2 bases and 6 bases, in that order; junction bases with no gene match: 13. CDR3 DNA: TGTGCCAGCAGCTTAGATGTAGCGGGGGGGCCTTGGCGCAATGAGCAGTTCTTC. Translated: CASSLDVAGGPWRNEQFF.

The chain employs TRBV29-1 and TRBJ1-2; the D is unclear. Germline loops: CDR1 SQVTM, CDR2 ANQGSEA. The CDR3 extends over 11 amino acids. Trimming removed 3 bases at V and 5 bases at J, with 7 bases between. The DNA of the CDR3 is TGCAGCGTTGAGGGAGCATATGGCTACACCTTC. Protein sequence: CSVEGAYGYTF.

This chain links TRBV4-3 with TRBJ2-5; D is perhaps TRBD2 (6 bases). There are 16 residues in the CDR3. Per the germline V gene, CDR1 is LGHNA and CDR2 is YSLEER. The germline V and J ends were trimmed by 0 bases and 5 bases, with 16 bases remaining between them. The CDR3 DNA follows: TGCGCCAGCAGCCAAGATTTTATTGGAGGGTCGGAGACCCAGTACTTC. Protein: CASSQDFIGGSETQYF.

This chain uses TRBV5-1 with TRBJ1-3; D may be TRBD1 (6 bases). This CDR3 has 17 residues. Trimming removed 4 bases from V and 0 bases from J, with 17 bases in between. Germline V gene lookup returns CDR1 SGHRS and CDR2 YFSETQ. The CDR3 nucleotides are TGCGCCAGCAGCAGAACGACAGGCCCGAGCTCTGGAAACACCATATATTTT. Encoded protein: CASSRTTGPSSGNTIYF.

Within the sample, this clone is medium-sized (0.01 to 0.1%). The chain has TRBV6-4 and TRBJ2-1; a weak D match, TRBD1 (6 bases). CDR1 is MRHNA and CDR2 is SNTAGT in the germline V gene. The V and J ends lost 0 bases and 8 bases respectively, with 14 bases between them. The CDR3 runs 15 residues. The CDR3 nucleotides are TGTGCCAGCAGTGACTCTGGGGGAGAGGGGGATGAGCAGTTCTTC. Translating gives CASSDSGGEGDEQFF.

This sequence joins TRBV29-1 and TRBJ2-2; D unclear. V lost 1 base and J lost 5, with 8 bases in between. Germline V CDR1 and CDR2: SQVTM, ANQGSEA. The CDR3 spans 13 residues. The CDR3 protein is CSVEVARTGELFF. CDR3 in DNA: TGCAGCGTTGAAGTAGCTAGAACCGGGGAGCTGTTTTTT.

The J gene is TRBJ1-5, the V gene TRBV18, with D unresolved. Germline V gene data show CDR1 as KGHSH and CDR2 as LQKENI. Trimming took off 3 bases at V and 0 bases at J, with 6 bases between the two ends. The CDR3 covers 14 residues. The CDR3 protein is CASSPVYSNQPQHF. CDR3 nucleotides: TGTGCCAGCTCACCCGTTTATAGCAATCAGCCCCAGCATTTT.

The V and J genes are TRBV21-1 and TRBJ2-7; the table calls TRBD2, which could not be checked here. TRBV21-1 represents a pseudogene. The length of the CDR3 is 12 residues. CDR3 DNA sequence: TGTGCCAGCAGCGGGGACTGCGGCGAGCAGTACTTC. This sequence encodes CASSGDCGEQYF.

The chain is built from TRBV27 and TRBJ1-2; TRBD1 matches 8 bases. Looked up from germline, CDR1 is MNHEY and CDR2 is SMNVEV (reference sequence). The CDR3 totals 16 residues. Trimming at V came to 5 bases and at J to 4 bases, leaving 12 bases not matched to a gene. The CDR3 here is CASSPRARQGSYGYTF. DNA for the CDR3: TGTGCCAGCAGTCCACGAGCCAGACAGGGGAGCTATGGCTACACCTTC.

The chain has TRBV6-1 and TRBJ2-7; tentative D call: TRBD2 (6 bases). V gave up 4 bases and J gave up 4 bases, with 11 bases separating them. The CDR3 has 13 amino acids. Per germline, CDR1 MNHNS and CDR2 SASEGT. The CDR3 DNA reads TGTGCCAGCAGTGGGGGGGTAGTTTACGAGCAGTACTTC. Translated, it gives CASSGGVVYEQYF.

This chain joins TRBV4-1 and TRBJ2-7; 10 bases fit TRBD1. This CDR3 region has 14 residues. CDR1 and CDR2 (germline): MGHRA, YSYEKL. V lost 6 bases, J lost 1 base, and 3 bases stayed unmatched. In DNA, the CDR3 is TGCGCCAGCAGGGCGGGACAGGGGTCCTACGAGCAGTACTTC. Residues: CASRAGQGSYEQYF.

This chain connects TRBV9 to TRBJ2-7, with TRBD2 identical over 7 bases. The J segment lost 3 bases and the V segment lost 3 bases, leaving 6 bases of the junction unmatched. CDR3 length: 14 residues. CDR1 SGDLS and CDR2 YYNGEE come from the germline V gene. The CDR3 protein is CASSAREISYEQYF. The DNA for the CDR3 is TGTGCCAGCAGCGCGCGGGAGATTAGCTACGAGCAGTACTTC.

This clone appeared once. The CDR3 reads CASSYLSNTGELFF. The CDR3 DNA follows: TGTGCCAGCAGCTATTTATCGAACACCGGGGAGCTGTTTTTT. The chain uses TRBV9 and TRBJ2-2, with no clear D. Germline CDR1 and CDR2: SGDLS and YYNGEE. V was clipped by 4 bases and J by 0 bases, with 7 bases between them. The CDR3 sequence is 14 residues long.

The V and J genes are TRBV27 and TRBJ2-2, with D possibly being TRBD1 (5 bases). In germline, CDR1 is MNHEY, CDR2 SMNVEV (reference sequence). The ends were cut back, 6 bases at V and 5 bases at J, with 13 bases in the middle. CDR3 length: 14 residues. Here the CDR3 reads CASRGVGMTGELFF. The DNA for the CDR3 is TGTGCCAGCAGAGGGGTGGGTATGACCGGGGAGCTGTTTTTT.

The rearrangement joins TRBV11-2 to TRBJ2-1; 16 bases are shared with TRBD2. This CDR3 is 17 amino acids long. Germline lookup yields CDR1 SGHAT and CDR2 FQNNGV. V lost 3 bases and J lost 5; bases outside the gene matches: 4. The CDR3 DNA is TGTGCCAGCAGCTTCGGGACTAGCGGGAGGGCAAACAATGAGCAGTTCTTC. Translating it yields CASSFGTSGRANNEQFF.

The table lists this clone with a few counts. The chain employs TRBV21-1 and TRBJ2-7; the D call of TRBD1 is as the table states it, not checked on the DNA. TRBV21-1 is reported as a pseudogene. The CDR3 has 15 amino acids. The CDR3 loop is CASSNRTGQDYEQYF. In nucleotides, the CDR3 is TGTGCCAGCAGCAACCGGACAGGGCAGGACTACGAGCAGTACTTC.

V usage is TRBV29-1 and J usage is TRBJ2-1, with 9 bases identical to TRBD2. Unmatched junction bases numbered 11, after V lost 5 bases and J lost 9 bases. Germline assignment: CDR1 SQVTM and CDR2 ANQGSEA. The CDR3 has 14 residues. The CDR3 sequence is CSVRGRALVSEQFF. The CDR3 DNA reads TGCAGCGTTCGCGGGAGGGCCCTTGTAAGTGAGCAGTTCTTC.

The genes are TRBV19 and TRBJ2-2, with 8 nucleotides matching TRBD1. The length of the CDR3 is 14 residues. CDR1 is LNHDA, CDR2 SQIVND, per germline (reference sequence). V lost 4 bases and J lost 7; bases outside the gene matches: 5. The CDR3 is CASSKTGDIGELFF. CDR3 coding DNA: TGTGCCAGTAGTAAGACAGGGGATATCGGGGAGCTGTTTTTT.

V gene TRBV2 combines with J gene TRBJ1-2; D perhaps matches TRBD1 (5 bases). Germline-derived CDR1 and CDR2 are SNHLY and FYNNEI. The CDR3 contains 14 residues. The V end lost 2 bases, the J end lost 4 bases, and 11 bases lay between the germline ends. The CDR3 DNA reads as TGTGCCAGCAGTGAACTCGGGGGATCCTATGGCTACACCTTC. Residues: CASSELGGSYGYTF.

V gene TRBV11-1 combines with J gene TRBJ2-3, with 9 bases identical to TRBD2. V gave up 4 bases and J gave up 15 bases; unmatched junction bases: 8. CDR1 SGHAT and CDR2 FQDESV come from the germline V gene (reference sequence). The length of the CDR3 is 12 residues. Here the CDR3 reads CASSSRLAGIYF. The CDR3 bases are TGTGCCAGCAGCTCCCGTCTAGCGGGAATATATTTT. Full variable domain (remainder filled in from reference TRBV11-1 and TRBJ2-3): EAEVAQSPRYKITEKSQAVAFWCDPISGHATLYWYRQILGQGPELLVQFQDESVVDDSQLPKDRFSAERLKGVDSTLKIQPAELGDSAMYLCASSSRLAGIYFGPGTRLTVL.

J is TRBJ1-2 and V is TRBV14, with TRBD1 identical over 8 bases. J was trimmed by 8 bases and V by 1 base; bases with no gene match: 6. Germline CDR1 reads SGHDN; CDR2 reads FVKESK. The CDR3 sequence is 14 residues long. Here the CDR3 reads CASSQAQGGVGYTF. DNA of the CDR3: TGTGCCAGCAGCCAAGCACAGGGGGGTGTCGGCTACACCTTC. The variable domain in full, with the rest retrieved from reference TRBV14 and TRBJ1-2, is EAGVTQFPSHSVIEKGQTVTLRCDPISGHDNLYWYRRVMGKEIKFLLHFVKESKQDESGMPNNRFLAERTGGTYSTLKVQPAELEDSGVYFCASSQAQGGVGYTFGSGTRLTVV.

V and J are TRBV2 and TRBJ2-3, with 11 bases lining up with TRBD2. Germline lookup yields CDR1 SNHLY and CDR2 FYNNEI. The CDR3 is 14 amino acids. Trimming at V came to 6 bases and at J to 4 bases, leaving 3 bases not matched to a gene. CDR3 DNA sequence: TGTGCCAGCAGCGGGACTAGCGGTCCAGATACGCAGTATTTT. Translated, it gives CASSGTSGPDTQYF.

This rearrangement joins TRBV5-6 to TRBJ2-2; TRBD1 matches at 9 bases. V lost 4 bases to trimming and J lost 15 bases; unmatched junction nucleotides: 10. Germline CDR1 reads SGHDT; CDR2 reads YYEEEE. This CDR3 has 13 residues. CDR3 bases: TGTGCCAGCAGCCCCCCTGCGGGACAGGGAATGTTTTTT. It yields the protein CASSPPAGQGMFF.

The chain is built from TRBV11-2 and TRBJ2-3; TRBD2 matches at 14 bases. The J segment lost 2 bases and the V segment lost 5 bases, leaving 6 bases of the junction unmatched. There are 17 residues in the CDR3. Germline V gene sequence: CDR1 SGHAT, CDR2 FQNNGV. The CDR3 loop is CASSLTSGGENTDTQYF. CDR3 nucleotide sequence: TGTGCCAGCAGCCTGACTAGCGGGGGGGAAAACACAGATACGCAGTATTTT.

This chain uses TRBV27 with TRBJ2-4; the match to TRBD1 covers 10 bases. Germline V gene sequence: CDR1 MNHEY, CDR2 SMNVEV (reference sequence). The CDR3 runs 17 residues. V was pared by 6 bases and J by 8 bases, with 16 bases of the junction left unmatched. The CDR3 loop is CASRAGTGVGRNDIQYF. Written as DNA, the CDR3 is TGTGCCAGCAGAGCCGGGACAGGGGTAGGCAGGAACGACATTCAGTACTTC.